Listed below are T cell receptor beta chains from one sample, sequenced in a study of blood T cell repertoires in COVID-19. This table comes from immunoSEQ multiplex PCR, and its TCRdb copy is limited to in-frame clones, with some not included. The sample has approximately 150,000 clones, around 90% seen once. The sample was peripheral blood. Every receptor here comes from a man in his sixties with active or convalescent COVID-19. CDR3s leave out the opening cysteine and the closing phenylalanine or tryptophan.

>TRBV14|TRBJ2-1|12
ASSPGGGRSEQF
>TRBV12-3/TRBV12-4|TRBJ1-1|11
ASDSHTGSEAF
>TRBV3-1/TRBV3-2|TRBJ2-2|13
ASSPQGLNTGELF
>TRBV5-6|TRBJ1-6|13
ASSPYEGAFSPLH
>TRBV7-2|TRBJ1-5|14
ASSLGVRGSNQPQH
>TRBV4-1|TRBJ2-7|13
ASSQGSQGSYEQY
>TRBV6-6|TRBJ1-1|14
ASRRGTGGAWTEAF
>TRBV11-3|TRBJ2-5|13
ASSFRQAEIETQY
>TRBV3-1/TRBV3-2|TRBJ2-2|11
ASSQTSTGELF
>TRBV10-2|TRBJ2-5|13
ASNGGGLGEETQY
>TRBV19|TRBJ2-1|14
ASSIRAGGRNNEQF
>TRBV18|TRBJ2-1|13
ASSPGTSGNNEQF
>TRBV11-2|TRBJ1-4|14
ASSLYGQGFNEKLF
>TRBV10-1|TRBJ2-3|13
ASSETLASTDTQY
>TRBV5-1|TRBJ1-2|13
ASSQNRGSNYGYT
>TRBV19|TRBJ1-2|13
ASSIGRDRGLGYT
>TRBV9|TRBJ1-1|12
ASSLPGGFTEAF